The clone carrying this T cell receptor beta chain showed up just a few times. Regarding treatment: skin biopsy from PPD injection site in Mantoux-positive individual. TCR cDNA received a 3' ligated oligonucleotide that carried a UMI. The CDR3 has 15 amino acids. V lost 2 bases and J 0 bases, leaving 10 bases between the germline ends. CDR1 is MNHNY, CDR2 SVGAGI, per germline (reference sequence). The data are from a study of naive and memory T cell subsets. Ligated cDNA underwent four rounds of PCR with nested alpha and beta constant region primers and SP2. In TCRdb, the UMI-ligation and nested PCR reads were re-called with MiXCR into one record per CDR3 protein. The data show around 13,000 distinct CDR3 sequences, more than 4% seen once.

The rearrangement links TRBV6-6 to TRBJ2-5; no clear D gene. The sequence was collected from an adult in good health. The source was skin, collected from a tuberculin skin test site. CDR3 loop: CASSYVPVYQETQYF. CDR3 nucleotide sequence: TGTGCCAGCAGTTACGTCCCAGTGTACCAAGAGACCCAGTACTTC.